This entry is about one TCR beta chain. The sample is drawn from a study of shared clonotypes between healthy human individuals. All donors qualified as healthy HIV-negative adults and had experienced no recent acute infections or vaccinations. This CDR3 is built from 13 residues. V shed 5 bases and J 3 bases; nucleotides not matched to a gene: 4. Germline CDR1 and CDR2: SGHKS and YYEKEE (reference sequence). Clones were read by immunoSEQ multiplex PCR, and TCRdb kept only the in-frame ones, dropping some. The table shows roughly 700,000 clones, with 90% occurring only once. The sequenced sample consisted of memory CD8+ T cells from PBMCs. Subset described: CD45RO+ cells pooled with CCR7-negative TemRA cells. The TCR originated in a man aged 18 to 30 in good health. Some clones in this sample may be carry-over from other donors' samples. V gene TRBV5-5 combines with J gene TRBJ1-2; 7 nucleotides match TRBD1. The CDR3 bases are TGTGCCAGCAGACCGGGACAGTACTATGGCTACACCTTC. Translating it yields CASRPGQYYGYTF.